Sequencing of this T cell receptor (beta chain) was carried out in a study of blood T cell repertoires in COVID-19. About the study: The origin of the acute and convalescent COVID-19 samples was the United States, Italy and Spain. From T cells, B-cell-depleted T cells, or PBMCs came the material, which was cDNA or gDNA.

The CDR3 has 15 residues. Per the germline V gene, CDR1 is KGHDR and CDR2 is SFDVKD. The V gene lost 5 bases and the J gene lost 0 bases, with 12 bases spanning the gap. Authors' data handling: Reference gene primer amplification in the assay estimated nucleated cell counts. Method: immunoSEQ multiplex PCR; TCRdb's copy keeps in-frame clones and lacks some. V and J calls and clone size follow that table, whereas D and trimming were derived from the DNA. Of roughly 93,000 clones listed, around 87% are singletons. The sequence was collected from a human donor in a cohort sampled during active COVID-19. The material sequenced was peripheral blood. This sequence joins TRBV24-1 and TRBJ1-2; a weak D match, TRBD1 (6 bases). The CDR3 bases are TGTGCCACCAGTGCCCCCAGGGGAGCTAACTATGGCTACACCTTC. This encodes CATSAPRGANYGYTF.